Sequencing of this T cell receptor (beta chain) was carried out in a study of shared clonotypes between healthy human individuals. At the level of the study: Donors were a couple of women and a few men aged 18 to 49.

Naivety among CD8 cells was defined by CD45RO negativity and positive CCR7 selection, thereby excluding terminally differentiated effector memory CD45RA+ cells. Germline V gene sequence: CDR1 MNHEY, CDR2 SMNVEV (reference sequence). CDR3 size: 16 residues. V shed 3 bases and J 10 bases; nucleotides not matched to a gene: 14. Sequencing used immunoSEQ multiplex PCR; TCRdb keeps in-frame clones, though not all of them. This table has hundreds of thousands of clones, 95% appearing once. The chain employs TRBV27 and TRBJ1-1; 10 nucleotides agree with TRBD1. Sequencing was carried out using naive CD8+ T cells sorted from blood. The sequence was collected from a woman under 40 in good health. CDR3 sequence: CASSFLRGTGVDAAFF. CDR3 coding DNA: TGTGCCAGCAGTTTCCTACGGGGGACAGGGGTGGATGCAGCTTTCTTT.